These 20 T cell receptor beta chains share one sample of origin, sequenced in a study of blood T cell repertoires in COVID-19. Method: immunoSEQ multiplex PCR; TCRdb's copy keeps in-frame clones and lacks some. The data hold 100,000 to 150,000 clones, with 84% observed a single time. Sequenced sample: peripheral blood. These receptors came from a woman in her 30s who had recovered from COVID-19.

This sequence joins TRBV19 and TRBJ1-4; D might be TRBD1 (5 bases). Trimming stripped 4 bases from V and 11 bases from J, with 14 bases between. CDR1 and CDR2 from the germline V gene are LNHDA and SQIVND (reference sequence). The length of the CDR3 is 13 residues. The CDR3 spells CASSTQAGGKLFF. The CDR3 DNA reads TGTGCCAGTAGTACTCAAGCGGGGGGGAAACTGTTTTTT.

V usage is TRBV11-1 and J usage is TRBJ2-7; no firm D call. The CDR3 has 15 residues. The V gene lost 1 base and the J gene lost 2 bases, with 12 bases spanning the gap. Germline V gene data show CDR1 as SGHAT and CDR2 as FQDESV (reference sequence). The CDR3 sequence: CASSLGDRSAYEQYF. CDR3 nucleotides: TGTGCCAGCAGCTTAGGTGACCGGAGCGCCTACGAGCAGTACTTC.

The chain joins TRBV19 to TRBJ1-1; tentative D call: TRBD1 (5 bases). The CDR3 is 14 amino acids. V lost 2 bases and J lost 7, with 14 bases in between. Germline CDR1 is LNHDA and CDR2 is SQIVND (reference sequence). CDR3 bases: TGTGCCAGTAGTATATGGGGCGGTAACGGTGAAGCTTTCTTT. It is translated as CASSIWGGNGEAFF.

The J gene is TRBJ2-1, the V gene TRBV6-5; 10 nucleotides align to TRBD2. The CDR3 runs to 14 residues. The germline V gene has CDR1 MNHEY and CDR2 SVGAGI. The J segment lost 5 bases and the V segment lost 7 bases, leaving 5 bases of the junction unmatched. CDR3 amino acids: CASTFTSGDNEQFF. The CDR3 bases are TGTGCCAGCACTTTTACTAGCGGGGACAATGAGCAGTTCTTC.

The chain couples TRBV30 to TRBJ2-1; 7 bases are a match to TRBD1. The J segment lost 4 bases and the V segment lost 5 bases, leaving 11 bases of the junction unmatched. The V gene's germline CDR1 is GTSNPN and CDR2 SVGIG (reference sequence). This CDR3 spans 15 amino acids. The CDR3 DNA reads as TGTGCCTGGTACCGAGACAGGGCGAATTACAATGAGCAGTTCTTC. This sequence encodes CAWYRDRANYNEQFF.

The chain joins TRBV5-8 to TRBJ2-5, with D possibly being TRBD2 (5 bases). This CDR3 region has 15 residues. Trimming removed 0 bases from V and 4 bases from J, with 13 bases in between. CDR1 is SGHTS and CDR2 is YDEGEE in the germline V gene. CDR3 protein: CASSLVGEEGETQYF. As DNA, the CDR3 is TGTGCCAGCAGCTTGGTTGGGGAAGAGGGAGAGACCCAGTACTTC.

This chain links TRBV6-5 with TRBJ2-2; D is unclear. Germline CDR1 is MNHEY and CDR2 is SVGAGI. This CDR3 is 13 amino acids long. Trimming removed 2 bases at V and 6 bases at J, with 7 bases between. The CDR3 sequence is CASSYEQAGELFF. The CDR3 bases are TGTGCCAGCAGTTACGAGCAAGCCGGGGAGCTGTTTTTT.

The V gene is TRBV7-3, the J gene TRBJ1-1, with 8 bases identical to TRBD1. This CDR3 is built from 16 residues. Per the germline V gene, CDR1 is SGHTA and CDR2 is FQGTGA. Trimming took 1 base from V and 3 from J; bases not matched to a gene: 7. The CDR3 reads CASSLRPRGQDTEAFF. Written as DNA, the CDR3 is TGTGCCAGCAGCTTAAGACCCAGGGGGCAAGACACTGAAGCTTTCTTT. The entire variable domain, with the rest obtained from reference TRBV7-3 and TRBJ1-1, is as follows: GAGVSQTPSNKVTEKGKYVELRCDPISGHTALYWYRQSLGQGPEFLIYFQGTGAADDSGLPNDRFFAVRPEGSVSTLKIQRTERGDSAVYLCASSLRPRGQDTEAFFGQGTRLTVV.

The chain employs TRBV6-5 and TRBJ2-7; TRBD1 matches 7 bases. The V and J ends lost 0 bases and 0 bases, in that order; junction bases with no gene match: 2. The CDR3 consists of 15 residues. The V gene's germline CDR1 is MNHEY and CDR2 SVGAGI. CDR3 sequence reads: CASSYSGTVSYEQYF. CDR3 sequence (DNA): TGTGCCAGCAGTTACTCGGGGACAGTCTCCTACGAGCAGTACTTC.

In nucleotides, the CDR3 is TGTGCCAGCAGTTTATTTGTATTGGGAGGGAACACAGATACGCAGTATTTT. This encodes CASSLFVLGGNTDTQYF. The rearrangement uses TRBV27 and TRBJ2-3; TRBD2 matches 7 bases. V trimming: 1 base; J trimming: 2 bases; junction bases outside the gene matches: 9. Germline-derived CDR1 and CDR2 are MNHEY and SMNVEV (reference sequence). CDR3 length: 17 residues.

The V gene is TRBV30, the J gene TRBJ2-5; 7 nucleotides align to TRBD2. This CDR3 is 15 amino acids long. After removal of 2 bases from V and 2 bases from J, the junction contained 8 bases not matched to a gene. Germline V gene data show CDR1 as GTSNPN and CDR2 as SVGIG (reference sequence). CDR3 residues: CAWSWRGSRQETQYF. For the CDR3, the DNA is TGTGCCTGGAGTTGGCGGGGGTCGAGGCAAGAGACCCAGTACTTC. Full variable domain (remainder filled in from reference TRBV30 and TRBJ2-5): SQTIHQWPATLVQPVGSPLSLECTVEGTSNPNLYWYRQAAGRGLQLLFYSVGIGQISSEVPQNLSASRPQDRQFILSSKKLLLSDSGFYLCAWSWRGSRQETQYFGPGTRLLVL.

The chain carries TRBV27 and TRBJ2-7; the match to TRBD2 covers 8 bases. J was trimmed by 3 bases and V by 3 bases; bases with no gene match: 7. The V gene's germline CDR1 is MNHEY and CDR2 SMNVEV (reference sequence). This CDR3 has 15 amino acids. The CDR3 nucleotides read TGTGCCAGCAGTTTCTTTCCGGGACTAGGCTACGAGCAGTACTTC. Its translation: CASSFFPGLGYEQYF.

The genes are TRBV4-1 and TRBJ1-4; D is ambiguous. The CDR3 has 16 amino acids. V dropped 4 bases and J dropped 4 bases, with 16 bases sitting between them. CDR1 MGHRA and CDR2 YSYEKL come from the germline V gene. The CDR3 DNA sequence: TGCGCCAGCAGCCCGAGGGCCGGGGTTGGTAATGAAAAACTGTTTTTT. Protein product: CASSPRAGVGNEKLFF.

The count of this clone is one. The rearrangement joins TRBV18 to TRBJ1-2; D ambiguous. Germline-derived CDR1 and CDR2 are KGHSH and LQKENI. This CDR3 has 13 residues. The V end lost 0 bases, the J end lost 2 bases, and 4 bases lay between the germline ends. The CDR3 spells CASSPPENYGYTF. CDR3 bases: TGTGCCAGCTCACCACCAGAGAACTATGGCTACACCTTC.

The V and J genes are TRBV19 and TRBJ1-1; the D is unclear. This CDR3 region has 12 residues. CDR1 and CDR2 (germline): LNHDA, SQIVND (reference sequence). The V end lost 5 bases, the J end lost 3 bases, and 7 bases lay between the germline ends. CDR3 region: CASSFPYTEAFF. The CDR3, as DNA: TGTGCCAGTAGTTTCCCTTACACTGAAGCTTTCTTT.

The CDR3 bases are TGTGCCAGTAGGGGCTTCGGGCGGGAGACTTACACAGATACGCAGTATTTT. It encodes CASRGFGRETYTDTQYF. The V call is TRBV19, the J call TRBJ2-3, with 7 bases matching TRBD2. The CDR3 spans 17 residues. The J segment lost 2 bases and the V segment lost 6 bases, leaving 14 bases of the junction unmatched. The germline gives CDR1 LNHDA, CDR2 SQIVND (reference sequence).

The chain is built from TRBV18 and TRBJ2-1, with a weak D call TRBD2 (5 bases). V was pared by 3 bases and J by 0 bases, with 9 bases between. This CDR3 region has 15 residues. The germline V gene encodes CDR1 KGHSH and CDR2 LQKENI. The CDR3 coding sequence is TGTGCCAGCTCACCCAGCGGAACCTCCTACAATGAGCAGTTCTTC. The encoded protein is CASSPSGTSYNEQFF.

J is TRBJ1-1 and V is TRBV25-1; D not certain. Germline CDR1 reads MGHDK; CDR2 reads SYGVNS. The V and J ends lost 3 bases and 5 bases respectively, with 16 bases between them. This CDR3 comprises 15 residues. CDR3 DNA sequence: TGTGCCAGCAGTGATTCCAGGAGGTTGAGGACTGAAGCTTTCTTT. It encodes CASSDSRRLRTEAFF.

This chain connects TRBV4-1 to TRBJ2-3, with 10 nucleotides matching TRBD1. The CDR3 sequence is 16 residues long. Germline CDR1 and CDR2: MGHRA and YSYEKL. J was trimmed by 1 base and V by 1 base; bases with no gene match: 2. The CDR3 sequence is CASSQAGTGGTDTQYF. The CDR3 nucleotides read TGCGCCAGCAGCCAAGCAGGGACAGGGGGCACAGATACGCAGTATTTT.

The count of this clone is one. The gene calls are TRBV6-1 and TRBJ2-3; possibly TRBD1 for D (7 bases). Germline CDR1 is MNHNS and CDR2 is SASEGT. The CDR3 extends over 14 amino acids. Deletions cut 1 base from V and 7 bases from J, with 12 bases between. The CDR3 protein is CASSEGQGGHTQYF. CDR3 sequence (DNA): TGTGCCAGCAGTGAAGGGCAGGGGGGCCATACGCAGTATTTT.